The entry that follows covers one T cell receptor beta chain sequence. What it binds is not known. A universal primer site came from template switching; cDNA carried unique molecular identifiers. TCRdb ran MiXCR on the 5' RACE reads and lists one entry per CDR3 protein. The sample carries roughly 1,500,000 distinct CDR3 sequences, under 35% recorded once. The sample belongs to a study of identical twins. Study observations and caveats: Analyses of zero insertions could be partly confounded by invariant MAIT and iNKT cells.

With 2 bases clipped from V and 3 bases from J, the junction kept 5 bases outside the gene matches. Germline CDR1 and CDR2: SEHNR and FQNEAQ (reference sequence). The CDR3 is made up of 15 amino acids. J is TRBJ1-2 and V is TRBV7-9, with 8 bases lining up with TRBD1. Sample: cord blood. The TCR originated in a newborn girl in good health. For the CDR3, the DNA is TGTGCCAGCAGCTTACAGGGGGCGCCCGACTATGGCTACACCTTC. Protein product: CASSLQGAPDYGYTF.